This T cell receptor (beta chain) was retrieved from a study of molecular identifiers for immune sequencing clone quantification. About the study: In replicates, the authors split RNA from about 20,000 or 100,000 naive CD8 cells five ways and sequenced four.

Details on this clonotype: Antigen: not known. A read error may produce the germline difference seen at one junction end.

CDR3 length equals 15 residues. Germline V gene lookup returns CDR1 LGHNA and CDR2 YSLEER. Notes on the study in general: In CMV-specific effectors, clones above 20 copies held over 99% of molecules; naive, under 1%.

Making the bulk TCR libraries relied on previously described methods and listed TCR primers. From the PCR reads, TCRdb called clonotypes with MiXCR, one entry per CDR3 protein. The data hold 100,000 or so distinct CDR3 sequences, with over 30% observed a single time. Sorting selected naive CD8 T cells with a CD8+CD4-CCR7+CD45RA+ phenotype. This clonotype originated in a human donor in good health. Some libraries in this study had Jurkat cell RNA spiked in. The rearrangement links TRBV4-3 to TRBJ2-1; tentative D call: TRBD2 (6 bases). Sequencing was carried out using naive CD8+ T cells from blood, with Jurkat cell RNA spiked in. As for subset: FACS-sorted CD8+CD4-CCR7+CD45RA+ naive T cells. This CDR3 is CASSQDGGRYKEQFF. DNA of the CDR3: TGCGCCAGCAGCCAAGACGGGGGAAGGTACAAAGAGCAGTTCTTC.